These 14 T cell receptor beta chains came from one sample sequenced in a study of cytomegalovirus exposure and HLA in healthy donors. The primer mix had 60 Vbeta and 13 Jbeta primers. Libraries were prepared by immunoSEQ multiplex PCR; TCRdb keeps only in-frame clonotypes and omits some of them. The repertoire consists of over 30,000 clones, with 75% to 90% occurring once and the leading ten covering 5% to 6.5%. Sequences were obtained from PBMCs. Receptor source: a male donor in good health and CMV-seronegative.

The chain has TRBV2 and TRBJ1-3, with 9 bases that match TRBD1. This CDR3 spans 14 amino acids. From germline, CDR1 is SNHLY and CDR2 FYNNEI. Trimming cost V 7 bases and J 1 base; bases outside gene matches: 2. CDR3 sequence reads: CASTGQGSGNTIYF. In DNA form, the CDR3 reads TGTGCCAGCACCGGACAGGGGTCTGGAAACACCATATATTTT.

The chain links TRBV2 to TRBJ1-1; 11 bases are a match to TRBD1. With V trimmed by 7 bases and J by 9 bases, 7 bases remained unmatched. This CDR3 is built from 13 residues. Germline CDR1 and CDR2: SNHLY and FYNNEI. CDR3 bases: TGTGCCAGCAATCCGGACAGGGGGCTGAAAGCTTTCTTT. This translates into CASNPDRGLKAFF. Variable domain in full (rest from reference TRBV2 and TRBJ1-1): EPEVTQTPSHQVTQMGQEVILRCVPISNHLYFYWYRQILGQKVEFLVSFYNNEISEKSEIFDDQFSVERPDGSNFTLKIRSTKLEDSAMYFCASNPDRGLKAFFGQGTRLTVV.

V and J are TRBV9 and TRBJ2-3; no clear D. Germline assignment: CDR1 SGDLS and CDR2 YYNGEE. Trimming cost V 3 bases and J 6 bases, with 8 bases left between them. The CDR3 spans 12 residues. CDR3 residues: CASSGASDTQYF. CDR3 DNA sequence: TGTGCCAGCAGCGGAGCCTCCGATACGCAGTATTTT.

This chain connects TRBV11-2 to TRBJ2-1; D perhaps matches TRBD2 (5 bases). The germline gives CDR1 SGHAT, CDR2 FQNNGV. The CDR3 is 14 residues long. V was pared by 4 bases and J by 10 bases, with 17 bases between. CDR3 in DNA: TGTGCCAGCAGCTCCTGGCGGCGGGCCCTAGAGCAGTTCTTC. Translated: CASSSWRRALEQFF.

The chain combines TRBV15 with TRBJ2-1; D is possibly TRBD1 (5 bases). This CDR3 comprises 14 residues. Germline V gene data show CDR1 as LNHNV and CDR2 as YYDKDF (reference sequence). Trimming removed 0 bases from V and 8 bases from J, with 11 bases in between. The DNA of the CDR3 is TGTGCCACCAGCAGAGATGGGGCTGCAGATGAGCAGTTCTTC. It yields the protein CATSRDGAADEQFF. The full variable domain, completed using reference TRBV15 and TRBJ2-1, is DAMVIQNPRYQVTQFGKPVTLSCSQTLNHNVMYWYQQKSSQAPKLLFHYYDKDFNNEADTPDNFQSRRPNTSFCFLDIRSPGLGDTAMYLCATSRDGAADEQFFGPGTRLTVL.

This chain links TRBV20-1 with TRBJ2-7, with a tentative D call TRBD2 (6 bases). The germline V gene encodes CDR1 DFQATT and CDR2 SNEGSKA (reference sequence). The CDR3 length is 11 residues. The ends were cut back, 2 bases at V and 6 bases at J, with 8 bases in the middle. The DNA for the CDR3 is TGCAGTGCTAGATACGGGAGCGAGCAGTACTTC. This translates into CSARYGSEQYF.

The J gene is TRBJ1-1, the V gene TRBV7-9, with D unclear. This CDR3 contains 14 residues. Germline CDR1 and CDR2: SEHNR and FQNEAQ (reference sequence). Trimming took off 4 bases at V and 1 base at J, with 10 bases between the two ends. The DNA for the CDR3 is TGTGCCAGCAGCTCGCCCAGGAAGAACACTGAAGCTTTCTTT. Translating gives CASSSPRKNTEAFF.

V and J are TRBV13 and TRBJ2-1; 8 bases fit TRBD1. J was trimmed by 6 bases and V by 7 bases; bases with no gene match: 8. Germline CDR1 is PRHDT and CDR2 is FYEKMQ (reference sequence). This CDR3 region has 14 residues. In nucleotides, the CDR3 is TGTGCCAGCACCCCCCGAGACAGGGGCAATGAGCAGTTCTTC. Translation gives CASTPRDRGNEQFF. Full variable domain (missing parts from reference TRBV13 and TRBJ2-1): AAGVIQSPRHLIKEKRETATLKCYPIPRHDTVYWYQQGPGQDPQFLISFYEKMQSDKGSIPDRFSAQQFSDYHSELNMSSLELGDSALYFCASTPRDRGNEQFFGPGTRLTVL.

V usage is TRBV28 and J usage is TRBJ1-2; the match to TRBD1 covers 8 bases. This CDR3 is built from 14 residues. Germline CDR1 MDHEN, CDR2 SYDVKM. V shed 6 bases and J 3 bases; nucleotides not matched to a gene: 6. This CDR3 reads CASSPMGQDYGYTF. In DNA form, the CDR3 reads TGTGCCAGCAGCCCAATGGGACAGGACTATGGCTACACCTTC.

This clone was picked up one time. The gene calls are TRBV6-6 and TRBJ1-1; TRBD1 agrees at 9 bases. The CDR3 extends over 15 amino acids. Germline values: CDR1 MNHNY, CDR2 SVGAGI (reference sequence). Trimming at V came to 2 bases and at J to 4 bases, leaving 5 bases not matched to a gene. Written as DNA, the CDR3 is TGTGCCAGCAGTTACCCACAGGGGGCGAGCACTGAAGCTTTCTTT. Its protein product is CASSYPQGASTEAFF.

The chain uses TRBV2 and TRBJ2-1; D may be TRBD2 (5 bases). Trimming pared 2 bases from V and 12 bases from J, leaving 11 bases between. The germline gives CDR1 SNHLY, CDR2 FYNNEI. The CDR3 length is 12 residues. The CDR3 DNA is TGTGCCAGCAGTGAACGGCTAGCCGGGCAGTTCTTC. It is translated as CASSERLAGQFF. Full variable domain (missing parts from reference TRBV2 and TRBJ2-1): EPEVTQTPSHQVTQMGQEVILRCVPISNHLYFYWYRQILGQKVEFLVSFYNNEISEKSEIFDDQFSVERPDGSNFTLKIRSTKLEDSAMYFCASSERLAGQFFGPGTRLTVL.

The V gene is TRBV2, the J gene TRBJ2-7; tentatively, D is TRBD1 (5 bases). Germline V lookup: CDR1 SNHLY, CDR2 FYNNEI. This CDR3 has 12 residues. V shed 7 bases and J shed 3 bases, with 10 bases lying between them. Here the CDR3 reads CASMGQVYEQYF. The CDR3 bases are TGTGCCAGCATGGGGCAGGTCTACGAGCAGTACTTC.

The genes are TRBV14 and TRBJ2-2; TRBD1 matches 8 bases. The CDR3 is 15 amino acids. The germline gives CDR1 SGHDN, CDR2 FVKESK. The trim removed 1 base at V and 6 bases at J, leaving 4 bases unmatched. The CDR3 region has the DNA TGTGCCAGCAGCCAAGGTGACAGGGGCGCCGGGGAGCTGTTTTTT. Protein: CASSQGDRGAGELFF. The full variable domain, its missing parts supplied by reference TRBV14 and TRBJ2-2, is EAGVTQFPSHSVIEKGQTVTLRCDPISGHDNLYWYRRVMGKEIKFLLHFVKESKQDESGMPNNRFLAERTGGTYSTLKVQPAELEDSGVYFCASSQGDRGAGELFFGEGSRLTVL.

This chain uses TRBV27 with TRBJ1-6; D gene ambiguous. V was clipped by 2 bases and J by 2 bases, with 7 bases between them. The CDR3 is 15 amino acids. From germline, CDR1 is MNHEY and CDR2 SMNVEV (reference sequence). This CDR3 reads CASSLGSPYNSPLHF. CDR3 in DNA: TGTGCCAGCAGTTTAGGGAGTCCCTATAATTCACCCCTCCACTTT.